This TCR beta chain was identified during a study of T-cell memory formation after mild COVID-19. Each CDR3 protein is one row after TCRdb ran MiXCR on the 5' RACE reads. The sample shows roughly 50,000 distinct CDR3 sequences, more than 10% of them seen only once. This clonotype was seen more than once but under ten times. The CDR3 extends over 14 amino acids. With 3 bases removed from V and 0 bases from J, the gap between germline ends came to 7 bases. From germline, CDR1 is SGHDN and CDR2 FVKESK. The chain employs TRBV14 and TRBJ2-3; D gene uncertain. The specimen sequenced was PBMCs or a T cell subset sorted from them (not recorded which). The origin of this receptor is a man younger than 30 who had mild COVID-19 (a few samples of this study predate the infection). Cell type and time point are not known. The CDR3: CASSQAISTDTQYF. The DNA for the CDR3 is TGTGCCAGCAGCCAGGCCATAAGCACAGATACGCAGTATTTT.